This passage covers 22 T cell receptor beta chains from one sample sequenced in a study of glioma-infiltrating T cells. The iRepertoire nested amplicon-rescue multiplex PCR amplified TCR alpha and beta CDR3s from RNA. TCRdb reprocessed the multiplex PCR reads with MiXCR, giving one entry per CDR3 protein. Altogether about 130,000 distinct CDR3 sequences are present, more than 20% being singletons, with the ten largest covering approximately 16%. The sequenced sample was glioma tissue, nonneoplastic brain tissue, or PBMCs (not recorded which). Receptor source: a human donor with low-grade glioma or glioblastoma, undergoing nonglioma brain surgery, or in good health (not recorded which).

This clonotype was seen ten or more times. The chain carries TRBV7-2 and TRBJ2-5; TRBD1 matches at 8 bases. Germline CDR1 and CDR2: SGHTA and FQGNSA. The V and J ends lost 1 base and 5 bases, in that order; junction bases with no gene match: 3. The CDR3 extends over 14 amino acids. Written as DNA, the CDR3 is TGTGCCAGCAGCTTAGTCAGGGGGCTTGAGACCCAGTACTTC. Protein product: CASSLVRGLETQYF. Supplemented by reference TRBV7-2 and TRBJ2-5, the full variable domain reads GAGVSQSPSNKVTEKGKDVELRCDPISGHTALYWYRQSLGQGLEFLIYFQGNSAPDKSGLPSDRFSAERTGGSVSTLTIQRTQQEDSAVYLCASSLVRGLETQYFGPGTRLLVL.

In its sample, this clonotype was seen many times. The genes are TRBV20-1 and TRBJ2-5, with TRBD2 identical over 11 bases. Germline V gene sequence: CDR1 DFQATT, CDR2 SNEGSKA (reference sequence). The ends lost 1 base at V and 4 bases at J; junction bases unmatched: 2. CDR3 length: 14 amino acids. CDR3 residues: CSARVAGGAETQYF. Here the CDR3 DNA reads TGCAGTGCTAGAGTAGCGGGAGGGGCAGAGACCCAGTACTTC.

The chain carries TRBV3-1 and TRBJ1-4; 8 nucleotides line up with TRBD1. CDR1 and CDR2 (germline): LGHDT, YNNKEL (reference sequence). The CDR3 is 15 amino acids. With 5 bases clipped from V and 7 bases from J, the junction kept 9 bases outside the gene matches. CDR3 in amino acids: CASSSPGTGREKLFF. The CDR3 DNA is TGTGCCAGCAGCTCACCCGGGACAGGTCGTGAAAAACTGTTTTTT.

This clonotype was found many times. CDR3 sequence (DNA): TGTGCCAGCAGTTTCCATCAGGACAGGATGTATGGCTACACCTTC. It yields the protein CASSFHQDRMYGYTF. V usage is TRBV28 and J usage is TRBJ1-2, with 7 bases identical to TRBD1. There are 15 residues in the CDR3. Germline CDR1 reads MDHEN; CDR2 reads SYDVKM. V trimming: 3 bases; J trimming: 5 bases; junction bases outside the gene matches: 9.

Only a few counts were recorded for this clonotype. The rearrangement uses TRBV3-1 and TRBJ2-7; the D is unclear. V shed 5 bases and J shed 0 bases, with 14 bases lying between them. The CDR3 totals 15 residues. Germline V gene lookup returns CDR1 LGHDT and CDR2 YNNKEL (reference sequence). The CDR3 sequence: CASSSGPSSSYEQYF. The CDR3 DNA is TGTGCCAGCAGCTCCGGACCTTCCAGCTCCTACGAGCAGTACTTC.

This clonotype was observed a single time. Since a much larger clone is just one base distant, this may be a read error. V usage is TRBV3-1 and J usage is TRBJ2-3; D is ambiguous. Trimming took off 4 bases at V and 6 bases at J, with 11 bases between the two ends. CDR3 size: 13 residues. Germline V gene lookup returns CDR1 LGHDT and CDR2 YNNKEL (reference sequence). Here the CDR3 reads CASSREVLDTQYF. In nucleotides, the CDR3 is TGTGCCAGCAGCCGGGAAGTGTTGGATACGCAGTATTTT.

In this sample, this clonotype turned up many times. The rearrangement links TRBV27 to TRBJ1-1; TRBD1 aligns across 7 bases. V gave up 6 bases and J gave up 4 bases; unmatched junction bases: 8. The CDR3 runs to 14 residues. Germline loops: CDR1 MNHEY, CDR2 SMNVEV (reference sequence). The CDR3 sequence: CASSRTGAFTEAFF. The CDR3 DNA follows: TGTGCCAGCAGCCGGACAGGCGCCTTCACTGAAGCTTTCTTT.

This clonotype was recorded at least ten times. CDR3 sequence (DNA): TGTGCCAGCAGTTTCTGGACAGGGACCGAGCAGTACTTC. This translates into CASSFWTGTEQYF. V and J are TRBV6-1 and TRBJ2-7; 8 nucleotides align to TRBD1. Germline V gene lookup returns CDR1 MNHNS and CDR2 SASEGT. J was trimmed by 6 bases and V by 5 bases; bases with no gene match: 6. This CDR3 is built from 13 residues.

This chain connects TRBV14 to TRBJ2-1; the match to TRBD2 covers 11 bases. Germline V gene sequence: CDR1 SGHDN, CDR2 FVKESK. The junction had 13 bases not matched to a gene; V was cut back by 2 bases and J by 13 bases. CDR3 length: 16 amino acids. This CDR3 reads CASSQPTSGTQGTQFF. CDR3 DNA sequence: TGTGCCAGCAGCCAACCGACTAGCGGGACCCAAGGGACCCAGTTCTTC.

The chain uses TRBV7-2 and TRBJ2-3; D is uncertain. The V end was cut by 1 base, the J end by 0 bases, with 11 bases between. The CDR3 sequence is 16 residues long. Germline CDR1 and CDR2: SGHTA and FQGNSA. The CDR3 DNA sequence: TGTGCCAGCAGCTTAGTGCCGGACCATAGCACAGATACGCAGTATTTT. Translation: CASSLVPDHSTDTQYF.

This clonotype was picked up many times. The V gene is TRBV6-2 or TRBV6-3, the J gene TRBJ2-7; TRBD2 agrees at 8 bases. The CDR3 consists of 15 residues. In germline, CDR1 is MNHEY, CDR2 SVGEGT. Germline trimming cut 2 bases from V and 8 bases from J; bases unmatched to any gene: 11. This CDR3 is CASSYGSSGIMQQYF. CDR3 sequence (DNA): TGTGCCAGCAGTTACGGGAGTAGCGGGATAATGCAGCAGTACTTC.

This chain joins TRBV5-1 and TRBJ2-7; D may be TRBD2 (7 bases). V lost 0 bases to trimming and J lost 3 bases, with 13 bases between them. CDR3 length: 15 amino acids. The V gene's germline CDR1 is SGHRS and CDR2 YFSETQ. The CDR3 region is CASSLGGGSYYEQYF. As DNA, the CDR3 is TGCGCCAGCAGCTTGGGGGGGGGCTCTTACTACGAGCAGTACTTC.

As regards this clonotype: A much more abundant neighbour one base away suggests this may be a read error. J is TRBJ2-5 and V is TRBV29-1; D is unclear. The CDR3 length is 12 residues. In germline, CDR1 is SQVTM, CDR2 ANQGSEA. The V and J ends lost 5 bases and 0 bases respectively, with 7 bases between them. CDR3 in amino acids: CSVWGYQETQYF. Written as DNA, the CDR3 is TGCAGCGTTTGGGGATACCAAGAGACCCAGTACTTC.

V is TRBV10-3 and J is TRBJ2-5; D uncertain. Germline V CDR1 and CDR2: ENHRY, SYGVKD. This CDR3 has 14 amino acids. V was pared by 2 bases and J by 1 base, with 8 bases between. CDR3 residues: CAISETVLQETQYF. The CDR3 DNA reads as TGTGCCATCAGTGAGACAGTCCTCCAAGAGACCCAGTACTTC.

Regarding this clonotype: With a much larger clone just one base away, this may be a read error. The V call is TRBV10-3, the J call TRBJ1-6; no reliable D call. CDR1 and CDR2 from the germline V gene are ENHRY and SYGVKD. The CDR3 has 16 amino acids. CDR3 residues: CAISESRQKGESPLQF. CDR3 nucleotides: TGTGCCATCAGTGAGTCCAGGCAAAAGGGAGAATCACCCCTCCAATTT.

This chain links TRBV5-5 with TRBJ2-5, with D maybe TRBD2 (5 bases). Per the germline V gene, CDR1 is SGHKS and CDR2 is YYEKEE (reference sequence). The CDR3 is made up of 17 amino acids. The V end lost 0 bases, the J end lost 3 bases, and 18 bases lay between the germline ends. The CDR3 loop reads CASSLAWRPRNKETQYF. The CDR3 nucleotides are TGTGCCAGCAGCTTGGCCTGGAGGCCCCGGAACAAAGAGACCCAGTACTTC.

This clonotype has at least ten counts. The chain recombines TRBV14 with TRBJ2-1; D uncertain. CDR3 length: 13 residues. Trimming shortened V by 0 bases and J by 7 bases, and 7 bases separated the two germline ends. Germline V gene sequence: CDR1 SGHDN, CDR2 FVKESK. As DNA, the CDR3 is TGTGCCAGCAGCCAAGATTTAGCAAATGAGCAGTTCTTC. Protein: CASSQDLANEQFF.

The sample holds a few counts of this clonotype. This rearrangement joins TRBV10-3 to TRBJ1-1; D may be TRBD1 (6 bases). This CDR3 comprises 14 residues. From germline, CDR1 is ENHRY and CDR2 SYGVKD. V lost 7 bases, J lost 5 bases, and 17 bases lay in between. CDR3 in amino acids: CAIKTDRSGTEAFF. The CDR3 DNA sequence: TGTGCCATCAAAACAGACAGGTCGGGGACTGAAGCTTTCTTT.

The V gene is TRBV18, the J gene TRBJ1-5; no reliable D call. The V end was cut by 2 bases, the J end by 3 bases, with 11 bases between. Germline V lookup: CDR1 KGHSH, CDR2 LQKENI. CDR3 length: 15 amino acids. The CDR3 sequence: CASSPTAVPNQPQHF. DNA for the CDR3: TGTGCCAGCTCACCAACAGCGGTGCCCAATCAGCCCCAGCATTTT.

Turning to this clonotype: Germline and junction disagree at one end, which may indicate a read error. This chain links TRBV11-2 with TRBJ2-2; possibly TRBD2 for D (5 bases). The germline V gene has CDR1 SGHAT and CDR2 FQNNGV. This CDR3 region has 15 residues. The CDR3 DNA reads TGCGCCAGCAGCCACTTTCTGAGGCTCACCGGGGATCTGTTTTTT. Translating it yields CASSHFLRLTGDLFF.

This clonotype occurred once. As the CDR3 is not closed by the conserved phenylalanine or tryptophan, this likely results from a read error. The CDR3 region is CASSRPGLADEQYL. CDR3 bases: TGTGCCAGCAGCCGACCGGGACTAGCGGACGAGCAGTACCTC. V and J are TRBV6-1 and TRBJ2-7; 11 bases match TRBD2. V lost 6 bases, J lost 5 bases, and 6 bases stayed unmatched. The CDR3 has 14 residues. From germline, CDR1 is MNHNS and CDR2 SASEGT.

This clonotype has ten or more counts. The chain carries TRBV12-3 or TRBV12-4 and TRBJ2-1; 7 bases are a match to TRBD2. The CDR3 spans 16 residues. V was clipped by 7 bases and J by 6 bases; unmatched bases: 15. The CDR3 region is CASTPFETSPTNEQFF. The DNA of the CDR3 is TGTGCCAGCACCCCCTTCGAGACTAGCCCTACCAATGAGCAGTTCTTC.